The sequence of this TCR beta chain was determined in a study of T-cell reconstitution after alpha-beta-depleted transplantation in children. This CDR3 has 16 residues. The germline V and J ends were trimmed by 0 bases and 5 bases, with 17 bases remaining between them. CDR1 and CDR2 (germline): DFQATT, SNEGSKA (reference sequence). Unique molecular identifiers were used in preparing the TCRbeta library. In TCRdb, the PCR reads were re-called with MiXCR into one record per CDR3 protein. The sample lists 450,000 to 600,000 distinct CDR3 sequences, 15% to 20% occurring once. The chain employs TRBV20-1 and TRBJ2-1, with TRBD2 as a possible D gene (6 bases). The sequences come from PBMCs from the stem cell graft donor, collected from the stem cell graft. The source of this sequence is a human donor who donated a stem cell graft to a child with acute lymphoblastic leukemia. CDR3 coding DNA: TGCAGTGCTAGAGATCCCCCTCTAGCGACGAACAATGAGCAGTTCTTC. Encoded protein: CSARDPPLATNNEQFF.